The 23 T cell receptor beta chains below all came from one sample that was sequenced in a study of blood T cell repertoires in COVID-19. The protocol was immunoSEQ multiplex PCR, while the TCRdb copy is restricted to in-frame clones and leaves out a portion. This sample has 55,000 or so clones, with around 90% found just once. Sequencing was carried out using peripheral blood. These receptors all come from a man aged 40-49 years with COVID-19, enrolled during active disease.

V and J are TRBV6-5 and TRBJ2-7, with TRBD1 matching over 9 bases. V trimming: 4 bases; J trimming: 3 bases; junction bases outside the gene matches: 4. CDR1 and CDR2 from the germline V gene are MNHEY and SVGAGI. CDR3 length equals 14 residues. In nucleotides, the CDR3 is TGTGCCAGCAGTTGGGGACAGGGCGACTACGAGCAGTACTTC. This translates into CASSWGQGDYEQYF.

The chain has TRBV7-9 and TRBJ2-1, with D perhaps TRBD2 (5 bases). V dropped 4 bases and J dropped 5 bases, with 18 bases sitting between them. Germline V lookup: CDR1 SEHNR, CDR2 FQNEAQ (reference sequence). CDR3 size: 16 residues. The CDR3 nucleotides are TGTGCCAGCAGCTCTTCCCTAGCAAACATCAACAATGAGCAGTTCTTC. It encodes CASSSSLANINNEQFF. The whole variable domain, remainder taken from reference TRBV7-9 and TRBJ2-1, is DTGVSQNPRHKITKRGQNVTFRCDPISEHNRLYWYRQTLGQGPEFLTYFQNEAQLEKSRLLSDRFSAERPKGSFSTLEIQRTEQGDSAMYLCASSSSLANINNEQFFGPGTRLTVL.

J is TRBJ2-1 and V is TRBV25-1, with 7 bases lining up with TRBD1. Trimming at V came to 9 bases and at J to 1 base, leaving 9 bases not matched to a gene. The CDR3 totals 15 residues. Germline CDR1 and CDR2: MGHDK and SYGVNS. In nucleotides, the CDR3 is TGTGCCAGTGGAACAGGGGAGATTTCCTACAATGAGCAGTTCTTC. It yields the protein CASGTGEISYNEQFF.

CDR3 in DNA: TGCGCCAGCGGGACTAGCGGGGGGCCCACAGATACGCAGTATTTT. Translated, it gives CASGTSGGPTDTQYF. The J gene is TRBJ2-3, the V gene TRBV5-1; 15 bases agree with TRBD2. Looked up from germline, CDR1 is SGHRS and CDR2 is YFSETQ. Losses at the gene ends were 7 bases for V and 2 bases for J; bases not matched to a gene: 2. The CDR3 covers 15 residues.

This clone is a singleton in its sample. This chain connects TRBV12-1 to TRBJ2-1; the D call TRBD2 from the table was never checked on the DNA. TRBV12-1 constitutes a pseudogene. This CDR3 is 16 amino acids long. DNA for the CDR3: TGTGCCAGCAGCTTTCAGTGGGAGGGCCCAAGCAATGAGCAGTTCTTC. It specifies CASSFQWEGPSNEQFF.

The chain joins TRBV13 to TRBJ1-6; unclear D gene. The CDR3 has 14 amino acids. The germline V and J ends were trimmed by 3 bases and 6 bases, with 9 bases remaining between them. CDR1 and CDR2 (germline): PRHDT, FYEKMQ (reference sequence). CDR3 bases: TGTGCCAGCAGCTTGAGGGAACGTAATTCACCCCTCCACTTT. Translating it yields CASSLRERNSPLHF.

The chain uses TRBV6-1 and TRBJ1-1, with a weak D call TRBD1 (5 bases). Trimming took 0 bases from V and 2 from J, leaving 10 bases between them. In germline, CDR1 is MNHNS, CDR2 SASEGT. This CDR3 spans 15 amino acids. For the CDR3, the DNA is TGTGCCAGCAGTGAAGCGTGGGGCAGCAACACTGAAGCTTTCTTT. Translating gives CASSEAWGSNTEAFF.

The chain links TRBV11-2 to TRBJ2-7; D is ambiguous. V lost 1 base to trimming and J lost 3 bases, with 7 bases between them. This CDR3 has 13 amino acids. Looked up from germline, CDR1 is SGHAT and CDR2 is FQNNGV. CDR3 sequence (DNA): TGTGCCAGCAGCTTAGTCGGTAACTACGAGCAGTACTTC. It encodes CASSLVGNYEQYF.

The CDR3 DNA is TGTGCCAGCAGCTCAGGGACAGCGTATGGCTACACCTTC. Translated: CASSSGTAYGYTF. The J gene is TRBJ1-2, the V gene TRBV13; 7 nucleotides align to TRBD1. Germline trimming cut 4 bases from V and 5 bases from J; bases unmatched to any gene: 4. CDR1 and CDR2 from the germline V gene are PRHDT and FYEKMQ (reference sequence). The length of the CDR3 is 13 residues.

This chain joins TRBV2 and TRBJ1-4; the match to TRBD1 covers 9 bases. The germline gives CDR1 SNHLY, CDR2 FYNNEI. Trimming cost V 10 bases and J 3 bases; bases outside gene matches: 12. The CDR3 is made up of 16 amino acids. DNA for the CDR3: TGTGCCACCCACTTCCGTCGACAGGGGGCTAATGAAAAACTGTTTTTT. Encoded protein: CATHFRRQGANEKLFF.

V usage is TRBV5-1 and J usage is TRBJ2-3; 12 positions agree with TRBD2. The CDR3 contains 13 residues. CDR1 is SGHRS and CDR2 is YFSETQ in the germline V gene. The J segment lost 8 bases and the V segment lost 3 bases, leaving 1 base of the junction unmatched. The CDR3 DNA sequence: TGCGCCAGCAGCTCGACTAGCGGGAGTACGCAGTATTTT. It encodes CASSSTSGSTQYF.

The gene calls are TRBV5-6 and TRBJ2-5; TRBD2 matches 11 bases. With V trimmed by 4 bases and J by 0 bases, 2 bases remained unmatched. This CDR3 comprises 15 residues. The V gene's germline CDR1 is SGHDT and CDR2 YYEEEE. DNA of the CDR3: TGTGCCAGCAGCCTGACTAGCGGGAACCAAGAGACCCAGTACTTC. Amino acids: CASSLTSGNQETQYF.

This clone is labeled as medium-sized. The V and J genes are TRBV6-5 and TRBJ1-5, with 8 bases matching TRBD1. The CDR3 has 14 residues. Per the germline V gene, CDR1 is MNHEY and CDR2 is SVGAGI. Losses at the gene ends were 5 bases for V and 2 bases for J; bases not matched to a gene: 2. CDR3 nucleotides: TGTGCCAGCAGTCAGGACAGGGGCAATCAGCCCCAGCATTTT. Its protein product is CASSQDRGNQPQHF.

This sequence joins TRBV7-9 and TRBJ2-1; the D gene is possibly TRBD2 (6 bases). The CDR3 totals 15 residues. Germline V gene data show CDR1 as SEHNR and CDR2 as FQNEAQ (reference sequence). The germline V and J ends were trimmed by 1 base and 5 bases, with 12 bases remaining between them. CDR3 DNA: TGTGCCAGCAGCTTAGAACGGACTAACAACAATGAGCAGTTCTTC. It yields the protein CASSLERTNNNEQFF.

This clone is medium-sized by share. This chain joins TRBV28 and TRBJ2-3; TRBD2 matches 13 bases. CDR3 size: 18 residues. Per the germline V gene, CDR1 is MDHEN and CDR2 is SYDVKM. V lost 4 bases, J lost 2 bases, and 9 bases stayed unmatched. CDR3 loop: CASSSPRLAGGSTDTQYF. Here the CDR3 DNA reads TGTGCCAGCAGTTCCCCACGACTAGCGGGGGGCTCCACAGATACGCAGTATTTT.

The chain employs TRBV29-1 and TRBJ2-5; 10 bases map to TRBD1. CDR3 length: 15 amino acids. J lost 4 bases, V lost 4 bases, and 9 bases had no gene match. Germline CDR1 and CDR2: SQVTM and ANQGSEA. CDR3 amino acids: CSVGTGGKSRETQYF. The DNA for the CDR3 is TGCAGCGTTGGGACAGGGGGTAAATCTCGAGAGACCCAGTACTTC. Supplemented by reference TRBV29-1 and TRBJ2-5, the full variable domain reads SAVISQKPSRDICQRGTSLTIQCQVDSQVTMMFWYRQQPGQSLTLIATANQGSEATYESGFVIDKFPISRPNLTFSTLTVSNMSPEDSSIYLCSVGTGGKSRETQYFGPGTRLLVL.

The genes are TRBV5-4 and TRBJ2-5; D is unclear. Germline loops: CDR1 SGHNT, CDR2 YYREEE (reference sequence). The CDR3 contains 13 residues. V was clipped by 1 base and J by 1 base, with 5 bases between them. DNA of the CDR3: TGTGCCAGCAGCTTGCTACTCCAAGAGACCCAGTACTTC. Protein sequence: CASSLLLQETQYF.

The chain recombines TRBV7-9 with TRBJ1-2; the D gene is possibly TRBD1 (6 bases). The germline V and J ends were trimmed by 1 base and 6 bases, with 15 bases remaining between them. This CDR3 contains 15 residues. Germline CDR1 SEHNR, CDR2 FQNEAQ (reference sequence). The CDR3 DNA follows: TGTGCCAGCAGCTTAGTGGCAGGGGTTTTCGATGGCTACACCTTC. As protein: CASSLVAGVFDGYTF.

There are a few counts of this clone. This chain connects TRBV3-1 (or the pseudogene TRBV3-2) to TRBJ2-4, with TRBD2 matching over 7 bases. Per germline, CDR1 LGHDT and CDR2 YNNKEL (reference sequence). The CDR3 length is 15 residues. V trimming: 1 base; J trimming: 4 bases; junction bases outside the gene matches: 4. The CDR3 bases are TGTGCCAGCAGCCAAGGGGATAGCGGGAAAAACATTCAGTACTTC. Translating gives CASSQGDSGKNIQYF.

The chain links TRBV11-3 to TRBJ1-1; D not resolved. This CDR3 comprises 15 residues. V was shortened by 5 bases and J by 4 bases, with 17 bases between the two germline ends. Germline CDR1 is SGHNT and CDR2 is YENEEA. The DNA of the CDR3 is TGTGCCAGCAGCCCCGTAGGACTGGGCCTCACTGAAGCTTTCTTT. This codes for CASSPVGLGLTEAFF.

V usage is TRBV12-3 or TRBV12-4 and J usage is TRBJ2-7; 8 nucleotides line up with TRBD2. V shed 6 bases and J 7 bases; nucleotides not matched to a gene: 8. This CDR3 contains 13 residues. CDR3 sequence: CASSSAGAGEQYF. DNA of the CDR3: TGTGCCAGCAGCTCAGCGGGGGCGGGGGAGCAGTACTTC.

The V and J genes are TRBV12-3 or TRBV12-4 and TRBJ2-7, with TRBD2 matching over 8 bases. The CDR3 covers 13 residues. V shed 2 bases and J 6 bases; nucleotides not matched to a gene: 3. CDR3: CASSLREGLEQYF. CDR3 bases: TGTGCCAGCAGTTTACGGGAGGGCCTCGAGCAGTACTTC.

The J gene is TRBJ2-7, the V gene TRBV21-1; TRBD2 was called by the table and not checked on the DNA. TRBV21-1 represents a pseudogene. This CDR3 region has 14 residues. The CDR3 region is CASLLERVPYEQYF. The DNA of the CDR3 is TGTGCCAGCCTCCTGGAGCGGGTGCCCTACGAGCAGTACTTC.